This entry lists 8 T cell receptor beta chains sequenced from one sample in a study of blood T cell repertoires in COVID-19. The method was immunoSEQ multiplex PCR; TCRdb's version includes in-frame clones alone and lacks a portion of them. The sample consists of some 520,000 clones, 89% of them appearing once. Sequenced material: peripheral blood. The receptors come from a man between 18 and 29 years old with COVID-19, enrolled during active disease.

The V gene is TRBV2, the J gene TRBJ1-1, with a tentative D call TRBD1 (6 bases). There are 15 residues in the CDR3. V was shortened by 0 bases and J by 4 bases, with 12 bases between the two germline ends. Germline lookup yields CDR1 SNHLY and CDR2 FYNNEI. The CDR3 DNA follows: TGTGCCAGCAGTGAAGCGCTAGGGGGGGTCACTGAAGCTTTCTTT. This gives the protein CASSEALGGVTEAFF.

The gene calls are TRBV15 and TRBJ2-2, with D uncertain. Per germline, CDR1 LNHNV and CDR2 YYDKDF (reference sequence). Trimming took 3 bases from V and 4 from J, leaving 18 bases between them. The CDR3 runs to 17 residues. CDR3: CATSSLEAYSPTGELFF. The CDR3, as DNA: TGTGCCACCAGCAGCCTAGAGGCGTACTCACCCACCGGGGAGCTGTTTTTT.

There are a few counts of this clone. The sample has other DNA sequences that encode this CDR3 too. This chain uses TRBV29-1 with TRBJ2-3, with 8 bases matching TRBD2. CDR1 and CDR2 (germline): SQVTM, ANQGSEA. This CDR3 comprises 13 residues. The V segment lost 3 bases and the J segment 1 base; nucleotides outside the gene matches: 0. The CDR3 sequence is CSVDGGGTDTQYF. The CDR3 nucleotides read TGCAGCGTTGACGGGGGGGGCACAGATACGCAGTATTTT.

The J gene is TRBJ1-3, the V gene TRBV18; 9 bases match TRBD1. The germline CDR1 and CDR2 sequences are KGHSH and LQKENI. With V trimmed by 5 bases and J by 3 bases, 2 bases remained unmatched. This CDR3 has 14 amino acids. CDR3 loop: CASSGQGSGNTIYF. The CDR3 nucleotides are TGTGCCAGCTCAGGACAGGGGAGTGGAAACACCATATATTTT.

The chain uses TRBV6-6 and TRBJ1-2; D is possibly TRBD1 (5 bases). The CDR3 consists of 15 residues. Germline V gene sequence: CDR1 MNHNY, CDR2 SVGAGI (reference sequence). Trimming removed 7 bases at V and 5 bases at J, with 20 bases between. As DNA, the CDR3 is TGTGCCAGCACCAAGGGGAAGGATCATGATTATGGCTACACCTTC. Its translation: CASTKGKDHDYGYTF.

The chain has TRBV12-1 and TRBJ2-1; TRBD2, the D gene given by the table, was not confirmed from the DNA. TRBV12-1 is labeled a pseudogene. This CDR3 spans 17 amino acids. The CDR3 protein is CASSSPMGGGLYNEQFF. The CDR3 bases are TGTGCCAGCAGCTCCCCGATGGGCGGGGGACTTTACAATGAGCAGTTCTTC.

The CDR3 spells CASSDRESGANVLTF. In DNA, the CDR3 is TGTGCCAGCAGCGACAGGGAGTCTGGGGCCAACGTCCTGACTTTC. The chain employs TRBV28 and TRBJ2-6; 7 bases are a match to TRBD1. The CDR3 has 15 amino acids. CDR1 and CDR2 (germline): MDHEN, SYDVKM. V shed 6 bases and J 1 base; nucleotides not matched to a gene: 3.

In this sample, this clone turned up a few times. The chain couples TRBV19 to TRBJ1-5, with D hard to call. This CDR3 is built from 17 residues. Germline CDR1 is LNHDA and CDR2 is SQIVND (reference sequence). The CDR3 region is CATAGGRWINSNQPQHF. DNA of the CDR3: TGTGCGACGGCCGGAGGGCGTTGGATTAATAGCAATCAGCCCCAGCATTTT. The complete variable domain, with remaining parts taken from reference TRBV19 and TRBJ1-5, reads DGGITQSPKYLFRKEGQNVTLSCEQNLNHDAMYWYRQDPGQGLRLIYYSQIVNDFQKGDIAEGYSVSREKKESFPLTVTSAQKNPTAFYLCATAGGRWINSNQPQHFGDGTRLSIL.